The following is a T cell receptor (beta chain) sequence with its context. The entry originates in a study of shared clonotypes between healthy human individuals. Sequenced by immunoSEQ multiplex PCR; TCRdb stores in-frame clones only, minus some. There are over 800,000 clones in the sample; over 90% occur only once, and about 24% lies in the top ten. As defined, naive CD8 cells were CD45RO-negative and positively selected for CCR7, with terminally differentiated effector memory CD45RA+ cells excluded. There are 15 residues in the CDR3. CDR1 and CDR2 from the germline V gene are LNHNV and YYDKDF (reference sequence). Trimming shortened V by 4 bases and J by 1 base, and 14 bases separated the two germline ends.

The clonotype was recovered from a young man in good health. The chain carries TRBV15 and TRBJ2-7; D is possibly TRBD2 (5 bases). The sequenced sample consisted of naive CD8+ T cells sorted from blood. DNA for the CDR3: TGTGCCACCAGCACTAGCATCGAGAAATCCTACGAGCAGTACTTC. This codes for CATSTSIEKSYEQYF.